These 10 T cell receptor beta chains share one sample of origin, sequenced in a study of regulatory T cells in long-lasting Graves disease. As to time point: persistent/refractory GD, antithyroid drugs over 5 years with positive TRAb. PBMC RNA was the source of the TCR library. HTBI primers from iRepertoire and Arm-PCR of CDR3 regions yielded the TCR beta libraries. TCRdb re-called the multiplex PCR reads through MiXCR, storing one row per CDR3 protein. This table has about 400,000 distinct CDR3 sequences, less than 25% appearing once. Material: peripheral blood mononuclear cells (PBMCs), obtained when the disease was refractory, from a patient treated with antithyroid drugs. The origin of the receptors is a female donor with Graves disease.

This clonotype was observed a few times. V usage is TRBV20-1 and J usage is TRBJ2-5; 7 nucleotides match TRBD2. The V gene end was trimmed by 3 bases and the J gene end by 7 bases; junction bases not matched to a gene: 14. CDR3 length: 15 residues. CDR1 is DFQATT, CDR2 SNEGSKA, per germline (reference sequence). In DNA, the CDR3 is TGCAGTGCTAGCCAACTGGGGGGGGGAGGTGGGACCCAGTACTTC. The encoded protein is CSASQLGGGGGTQYF.

This clonotype has more than one count but fewer than ten. V is TRBV19 and J is TRBJ1-1; 8 bases match TRBD1. Germline V gives CDR1 LNHDA, CDR2 SQIVND (reference sequence). The V segment lost 5 bases and the J segment 0 bases; nucleotides outside the gene matches: 2. This CDR3 is 14 amino acids long. In DNA, the CDR3 is TGTGCCAGTAGTCACAGGGGGGTGAACACTGAAGCTTTCTTT. It codes for CASSHRGVNTEAFF.

This clonotype occurred many times. This sequence joins TRBV10-3 and TRBJ2-7; 10 bases align to TRBD2. Germline V gene lookup returns CDR1 ENHRY and CDR2 SYGVKD. This CDR3 is 14 amino acids long. The V and J ends lost 6 bases and 2 bases, in that order; junction bases with no gene match: 4. Here the CDR3 DNA reads TGTGCCATCAGCGAAGCGGGAGGGACCTACGAGCAGTACTTC. This gives the protein CAISEAGGTYEQYF.

In its sample, this clonotype was seen a few times. The chain employs TRBV27 and TRBJ2-2, with TRBD2 matching 7 bases. The CDR3 has 15 residues. Germline V gene sequence: CDR1 MNHEY, CDR2 SMNVEV (reference sequence). The ends lost 5 bases at V and 5 bases at J; junction bases unmatched: 8. CDR3: CASSRAGVGTGELFF. The CDR3 DNA reads as TGTGCCAGCAGTCGGGCGGGAGTGGGGACCGGGGAGCTGTTTTTT.

This clonotype was recorded at least ten times. The rearrangement joins TRBV15 to TRBJ1-5; D is ambiguous. This CDR3 spans 13 amino acids. The germline CDR1 and CDR2 sequences are LNHNV and YYDKDF (reference sequence). Trimming stripped 0 bases from V and 8 bases from J, with 8 bases between. CDR3 nucleotide sequence: TGTGCCACCAGCAGAGATGAGGTGAAGCCCCAGCATTTT. This sequence encodes CATSRDEVKPQHF.

This clonotype was picked up many times. This chain joins TRBV28 and TRBJ1-5; D may be TRBD1 (5 bases). The CDR3 length is 12 residues. V lost 9 bases, J lost 7 bases, and 13 bases lay in between. Germline V gene data show CDR1 as MDHEN and CDR2 as SYDVKM. In DNA form, the CDR3 reads TGTGCCAGTCAGGGTATGGGGCAGCCCCAGCATTTT. Protein product: CASQGMGQPQHF.

A few counts support this clonotype. The rearrangement links TRBV28 to TRBJ2-2; D uncertain. This CDR3 has 14 amino acids. Germline CDR1 is MDHEN and CDR2 is SYDVKM. V lost 6 bases and J 0 bases, leaving 8 bases between the germline ends. CDR3 amino acids: CASSFTPNTGELFF. The CDR3 region has the DNA TGTGCCAGCAGCTTTACACCGAACACCGGGGAGCTGTTTTTT.

This clonotype was seen repeatedly, ten times or more. The rearrangement uses TRBV5-1 and TRBJ2-7; the match to TRBD2 covers 15 bases. The CDR3 contains 17 residues. Germline CDR1 is SGHRS and CDR2 is YFSETQ. V lost 4 bases, J lost 1 base, and 6 bases stayed unmatched. The DNA for the CDR3 is TGCGCCAGCAGCGATGGGACTAGCGGGAGGTATTCCTACGAGCAGTACTTC. As protein: CASSDGTSGRYSYEQYF.

About this clonotype itself: A much bigger clone sits one base away, suggesting this may be a read error. V usage is TRBV13 and J usage is TRBJ2-2, with 12 bases identical to TRBD2. The junction had 11 bases not matched to a gene; V was cut back by 5 bases and J by 1 base. The CDR3 loop spans 19 amino acids. CDR1 is PRHDT and CDR2 is FYEKMQ in the germline V gene (reference sequence). The CDR3 spells CASSHGLAGTELNTGELFF. The CDR3, as DNA: TGTGCCAGCAGCCACGGACTAGCGGGGACCGAACTGAACACCGGGGAGCTGTTTTTT.

This clonotype was recorded at least ten times. The rearrangement joins TRBV20-1 to TRBJ2-2; TRBD2 matches at 9 bases. The CDR3 is 15 amino acids. The junction had 8 bases not matched to a gene; V was cut back by 1 base and J by 8 bases. Germline V gene lookup returns CDR1 DFQATT and CDR2 SNEGSKA (reference sequence). CDR3 loop: CSARVAGVGEGELFF. The CDR3, as DNA: TGCAGTGCTAGAGTAGCGGGAGTCGGGGAGGGGGAGCTGTTTTTT.